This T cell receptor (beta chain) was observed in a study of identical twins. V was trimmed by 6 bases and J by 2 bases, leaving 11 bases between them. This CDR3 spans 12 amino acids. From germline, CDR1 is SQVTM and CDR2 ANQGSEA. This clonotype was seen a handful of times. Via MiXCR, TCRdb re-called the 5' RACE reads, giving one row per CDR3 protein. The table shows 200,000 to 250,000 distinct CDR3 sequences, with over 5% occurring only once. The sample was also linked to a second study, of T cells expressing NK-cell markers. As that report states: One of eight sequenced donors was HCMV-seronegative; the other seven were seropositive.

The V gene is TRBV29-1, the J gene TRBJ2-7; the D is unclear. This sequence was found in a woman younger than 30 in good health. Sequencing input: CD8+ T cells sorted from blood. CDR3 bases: TGCAGCGTAGTTGACGGAGCCTACGAGCAGTACTTC. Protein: CSVVDGAYEQYF.